The 24 T cell receptor beta chains below come from one sample, sequenced in a study of OX40 agonist ivuxolimab in advanced cancers. The repertoire was sequenced with immunoSEQ multiplex PCR; TCRdb's copy has only in-frame clones and lacks some. This table holds approximately 57,000 clones, roughly 86% found once. The sequences come from CD4+ or CD8+ T cells sorted from blood, collected in a trial of the OX40 agonist ivuxolimab. The receptors derive from an adult with an advanced solid tumor such as melanoma, head and neck, liver or kidney cancer.

This clone was recorded at least ten times. The chain links TRBV5-6 to TRBJ2-3, with D hard to call. The V and J ends lost 0 bases and 1 base respectively, with 12 bases between them. This CDR3 is 16 amino acids long. CDR1 is SGHDT and CDR2 is YYEEEE in the germline V gene. The CDR3 sequence is CASSLEVGMGTDTQYF. The CDR3 bases are TGTGCCAGCAGCTTGGAGGTGGGGATGGGCACAGATACGCAGTATTTT.

The chain couples TRBV27 to TRBJ2-3; D gene ambiguous. The CDR3 consists of 13 residues. Germline CDR1 is MNHEY and CDR2 is SMNVEV (reference sequence). Trimming took off 8 bases at V and 1 base at J, with 10 bases between the two ends. The CDR3 DNA follows: TGTGCCAGCCAGATCGAGGGCACAGATACGCAGTATTTT. This codes for CASQIEGTDTQYF.

This clone was seen a few times. The chain links TRBV28 to TRBJ1-3; possible D gene TRBD1, 5 bases. Trimming pared 4 bases from V and 4 bases from J, leaving 8 bases between. The CDR3 covers 13 residues. The V gene's germline CDR1 is MDHEN and CDR2 SYDVKM. The CDR3 bases are TGTGCCAGCAGTTCCAGGGCAGGAAACACCATATATTTT. Its translation: CASSSRAGNTIYF.

The chain joins TRBV2 to TRBJ1-3, with unresolved D. Per germline, CDR1 SNHLY and CDR2 FYNNEI. CDR3 size: 16 residues. V dropped 2 bases and J dropped 0 bases, with 11 bases sitting between them. The CDR3, as DNA: TGTGCCAGCAGTGAACCGCGGGTAAACTCTGGAAACACCATATATTTT. Its translation is CASSEPRVNSGNTIYF. Based on the CDR3 plus reference TRBV2 and TRBJ1-3, the full variable domain is EPEVTQTPSHQVTQMGQEVILRCVPISNHLYFYWYRQILGQKVEFLVSFYNNEISEKSEIFDDQFSVERPDGSNFTLKIRSTKLEDSAMYFCASSEPRVNSGNTIYFGEGSWLTVV.

The chain is built from TRBV7-3 and TRBJ2-1, with 10 nucleotides matching TRBD1. The germline V gene has CDR1 SGHTA and CDR2 FQGTGA. V lost 5 bases, J lost 4 bases, and 8 bases stayed unmatched. The CDR3 spans 16 residues. Here the CDR3 reads CASSTGTGERYNEQFF. CDR3 DNA sequence: TGTGCCAGCAGCACCGGGACAGGGGAACGATACAATGAGCAGTTCTTC.

This clone came up once. The rearrangement uses TRBV5-1 and TRBJ1-1; D unclear. In germline, CDR1 is SGHRS, CDR2 YFSETQ. The CDR3 has 12 amino acids. The V and J ends lost 3 bases and 4 bases respectively, with 7 bases between them. The CDR3 region is CASSSLGTEAFF. The CDR3 region has the DNA TGCGCCAGCAGCTCACTAGGCACTGAAGCTTTCTTT.

The gene calls are TRBV30 and TRBJ1-2, with TRBD1 matching over 10 bases. The V gene's germline CDR1 is GTSNPN and CDR2 SVGIG (reference sequence). The CDR3 sequence is 12 residues long. The V gene end was trimmed by 3 bases and the J gene end by 8 bases; junction bases not matched to a gene: 3. In nucleotides, the CDR3 is TGTGCCTGGAGCGGGACAGGGGACGGCTACACCTTC. The encoded protein is CAWSGTGDGYTF.

The rearrangement uses TRBV23-1 and TRBJ2-3; 7 positions match TRBD1. TRBV23-1 is labeled an ORF, and its function is uncertain. With V trimmed by 6 bases and J by 6 bases, 18 bases remained unmatched. There are 17 residues in the CDR3. The CDR3 loop is CASRSRPPGQLADTQYF. The CDR3 nucleotides read TGCGCCAGCAGATCTAGACCCCCGGGACAGTTGGCTGATACGCAGTATTTT.

The J gene is TRBJ2-2, the V gene TRBV9; possible D gene TRBD2, 5 bases. Deletions cut 0 bases from V and 3 bases from J, with 9 bases between. This CDR3 comprises 15 residues. Germline V gene lookup returns CDR1 SGDLS and CDR2 YYNGEE. CDR3 coding DNA: TGTGCCAGCAGCGTAGGAGGGAGCGACACCGGGGAGCTGTTTTTT. Translated: CASSVGGSDTGELFF.

The chain is built from TRBV2 and TRBJ2-7; 10 bases are shared with TRBD2. Trimming took 6 bases from V and 5 from J; bases not matched to a gene: 10. CDR3 length equals 15 residues. Germline CDR1 is SNHLY and CDR2 is FYNNEI. The CDR3 loop reads CASRLAGAPLDEQYV. DNA for the CDR3: TGTGCCAGCAGGCTAGCGGGGGCCCCGTTAGACGAGCAGTACGTC.

The CDR3 DNA is TGTGCCAGCAGCTCCACGACGGGCACTGAAGCTTTCTTT. This translates into CASSSTTGTEAFF. V and J are TRBV7-7 and TRBJ1-1; D gene ambiguous. The V gene's germline CDR1 is SSHAT and CDR2 FNYEAQ (reference sequence). This CDR3 has 13 amino acids. V was pared by 4 bases and J by 4 bases, with 10 bases between. Variable domain in full (rest from reference TRBV7-7 and TRBJ1-1): GAGVSQSPRYKVTKRGQDVTLRCDPISSHATLYWYQQALGQGPEFLTYFNYEAQPDKSGLPSDRFSAERPEGSISTLTIQRTEQRDSAMYRCASSSTTGTEAFFGQGTRLTVV.

The rearrangement links TRBV4-1 to TRBJ1-5; weak D call: TRBD1 (6 bases). Trimming removed 4 bases from V and 4 bases from J, with 11 bases in between. This CDR3 is built from 14 residues. In germline, CDR1 is MGHRA, CDR2 YSYEKL. The CDR3 here is CASSPGQPNQPQHF. The CDR3 nucleotides are TGCGCCAGCAGCCCAGGACAGCCTAATCAGCCCCAGCATTTT.

Regarding this clone: The junction differs from germline at one of its ends, possibly a read error. J is TRBJ1-2 and V is TRBV11-2, with D possibly being TRBD1 (5 bases). The germline CDR1 and CDR2 sequences are SGHAT and FQNNGV. The CDR3 spans 13 residues. CDR3 sequence reads: CASSLGWDQYLAF. CDR3 nucleotides: TGTGCCAGCAGCTTAGGCTGGGACCAATATTTGGCCTTC.

The sample holds a few counts of this clone. The chain combines TRBV6-1 with TRBJ2-6; D may be TRBD1 or TRBD2 (5 bases each). Germline V lookup: CDR1 MNHNS, CDR2 SASEGT. The ends were cut back, 10 bases at V and 0 bases at J, with 13 bases in the middle. The CDR3 consists of 15 residues. The CDR3 reads CATTGTPSGANVLTF. The CDR3 nucleotides read TGTGCCACCACCGGGACGCCCTCTGGGGCCAACGTCCTGACTTTC.

The V call is TRBV5-6, the J call TRBJ1-1; TRBD1 agrees at 11 bases. The germline V gene encodes CDR1 SGHDT and CDR2 YYEEEE. With 4 bases clipped from V and 3 bases from J, the junction kept 8 bases outside the gene matches. The CDR3 runs to 16 residues. The DNA for the CDR3 is TGTGCCAGCAGCCGACCGGGACAGGGGGTGTACACTGAAGCTTTCTTT. This sequence encodes CASSRPGQGVYTEAFF.

The chain combines TRBV28 with TRBJ1-3, with 7 bases aligning to TRBD1. The junction had 10 bases not matched to a gene; V was cut back by 6 bases and J by 5 bases. Germline V gives CDR1 MDHEN, CDR2 SYDVKM. The length of the CDR3 is 15 residues. CDR3 protein: CASRQTGTERNTIYF. Here the CDR3 DNA reads TGTGCCAGCAGACAAACCGGGACAGAGCGAAACACCATATATTTT.

The chain uses TRBV2 and TRBJ1-4, with 11 positions matching TRBD1. CDR3 length equals 13 residues. The junction had 2 bases not matched to a gene; V was cut back by 6 bases and J by 8 bases. Germline V gene lookup returns CDR1 SNHLY and CDR2 FYNNEI. In nucleotides, the CDR3 is TGTGCCAGCAGAGGACAGGGGGCGGAAAAACTGTTTTTT. It yields the protein CASRGQGAEKLFF.

The DNA of the CDR3 is TGTGCCAGCAGCACCTCTAGCACAGATACGCAGTATTTT. It is translated as CASSTSSTDTQYF. This sequence joins TRBV11-3 and TRBJ2-3, with unresolved D. The CDR3 runs to 13 residues. Germline V gene data show CDR1 as SGHNT and CDR2 as YENEEA. Trimming took off 5 bases at V and 0 bases at J, with 6 bases between the two ends.

Many counts were recorded for this clone. The V call is TRBV29-1, the J call TRBJ2-3; D might be TRBD1 or TRBD2, each matching 5 bases. The CDR3 is made up of 15 amino acids. Germline V gene data show CDR1 as SQVTM and CDR2 as ANQGSEA. Trimming took 3 bases from V and 2 from J, leaving 15 bases between them. The DNA for the CDR3 is TGCAGCGTTGACGTTCCGGGGCTAACCACAGATACGCAGTATTTT. It codes for CSVDVPGLTTDTQYF.

The V and J genes are TRBV25-1 and TRBJ2-7, with D tentatively TRBD1 (6 bases). Trimming shortened V by 5 bases and J by 0 bases, and 8 bases separated the two germline ends. Germline values: CDR1 MGHDK, CDR2 SYGVNS. This CDR3 has 13 amino acids. CDR3 loop: CASSPDSSYEQYF. The CDR3, as DNA: TGTGCCAGCAGTCCGGACAGCTCCTACGAGCAGTACTTC.

The V gene is TRBV7-2, the J gene TRBJ2-3; 8 bases are a match to TRBD2. Germline V CDR1 and CDR2: SGHTA, FQGNSA. V trimming: 2 bases; J trimming: 5 bases; junction bases outside the gene matches: 6. The CDR3 spans 15 residues. The CDR3 loop reads CASSLTGGRLDTQYF. In DNA form, the CDR3 reads TGTGCCAGCAGCTTAACGGGGGGGCGGTTAGATACGCAGTATTTT.

The gene calls are TRBV28 and TRBJ2-5; D remains ambiguous. Germline V CDR1 and CDR2: MDHEN, SYDVKM. The CDR3 totals 13 residues. With 1 base removed from V and 3 bases from J, the gap between germline ends came to 6 bases. The CDR3 protein is CASSLSGEETQYF. For the CDR3, the DNA is TGTGCCAGCAGTTTATCGGGCGAAGAGACCCAGTACTTC.

The J gene is TRBJ1-2, the V gene TRBV6-1; 9 bases are shared with TRBD1. Germline V gives CDR1 MNHNS, CDR2 SASEGT. CDR3 size: 15 residues. Losses at the gene ends were 6 bases for V and 4 bases for J; bases not matched to a gene: 9. This CDR3 is CASRAGQGQPYGYTF. The CDR3 bases are TGTGCCAGCAGGGCCGGACAGGGGCAACCCTATGGCTACACCTTC.

Only one count was recorded for this clone. V gene TRBV28 combines with J gene TRBJ2-5; D possibly corresponds to TRBD2 (5 bases). The CDR3 spans 15 residues. Trimming left V 5 bases short and J 1 base short, with 14 bases between. Germline CDR1 is MDHEN and CDR2 is SYDVKM. The CDR3: CASSLPGDGQETQYF. The DNA for the CDR3 is TGTGCCAGCAGTCTCCCCGGGGATGGCCAAGAGACCCAGTACTTC. The full variable domain, its missing parts supplied by reference TRBV28 and TRBJ2-5, is DVKVTQSSRYLVKRTGEKVFLECVQDMDHENMFWYRQDPGLGLRLIYFSYDVKMKEKGDIPEGYSVSREKKERFSLILESASTNQTSMYLCASSLPGDGQETQYFGPGTRLLVL.